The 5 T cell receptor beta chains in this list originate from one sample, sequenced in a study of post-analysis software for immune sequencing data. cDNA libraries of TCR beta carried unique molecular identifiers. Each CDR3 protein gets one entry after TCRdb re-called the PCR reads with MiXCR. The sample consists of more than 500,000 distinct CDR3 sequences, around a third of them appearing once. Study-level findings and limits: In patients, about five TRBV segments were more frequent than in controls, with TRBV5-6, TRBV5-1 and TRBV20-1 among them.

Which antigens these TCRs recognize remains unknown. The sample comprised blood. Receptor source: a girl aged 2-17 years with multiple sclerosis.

CDR3 amino acids: CSAAPTDTQYF. CDR3 DNA sequence: TGCAGTGCTGCCCCCACAGATACGCAGTATTTT. This rearrangement joins TRBV20-1 to TRBJ2-3; no reliable D call. Trimming shortened V by 5 bases and J by 2 bases, and 5 bases separated the two germline ends. This CDR3 has 11 residues. CDR1 DFQATT and CDR2 SNEGSKA come from the germline V gene (reference sequence).

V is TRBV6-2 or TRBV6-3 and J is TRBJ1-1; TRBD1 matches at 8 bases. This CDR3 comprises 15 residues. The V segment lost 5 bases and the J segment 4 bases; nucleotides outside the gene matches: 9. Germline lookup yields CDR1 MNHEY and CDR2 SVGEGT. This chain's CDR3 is CASSTDREETTEAFF. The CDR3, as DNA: TGTGCCAGCAGTACGGACAGGGAGGAGACCACTGAAGCTTTCTTT.

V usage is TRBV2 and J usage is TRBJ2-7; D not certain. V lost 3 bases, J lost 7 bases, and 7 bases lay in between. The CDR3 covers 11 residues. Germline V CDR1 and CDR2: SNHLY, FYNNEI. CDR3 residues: CASSDCVEQYF. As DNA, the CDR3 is TGTGCCAGCAGTGATTGCGTGGAGCAGTACTTC.

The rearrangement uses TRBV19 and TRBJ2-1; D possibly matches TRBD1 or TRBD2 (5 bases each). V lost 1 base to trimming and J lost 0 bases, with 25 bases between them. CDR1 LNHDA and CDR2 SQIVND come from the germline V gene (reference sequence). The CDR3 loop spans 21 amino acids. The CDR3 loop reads CASSIVGDGPQWESSYNEQFF. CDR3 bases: TGTGCCAGTAGTATAGTTGGGGACGGACCCCAGTGGGAAAGCTCCTACAATGAGCAGTTCTTC.

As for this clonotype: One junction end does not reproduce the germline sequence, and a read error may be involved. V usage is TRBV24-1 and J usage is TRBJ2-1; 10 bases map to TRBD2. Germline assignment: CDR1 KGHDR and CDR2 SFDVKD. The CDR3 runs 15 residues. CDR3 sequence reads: CATSESGGETNEQFF. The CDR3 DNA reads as TGTGCTACCAGTGAGAGCGGGGGGGAAACCAATGAGCAGTTCTTC.